This T cell receptor (beta chain) was profiled in a study of T cells in Graves' hyperthyroidism and ophthalmopathy. Study results and limitations: Blood samples included most of the expanded thyroid clonotypes exceeding 0.001.

Germline V gives CDR1 MDHEN, CDR2 SYDVKM. The J segment lost 6 bases and the V segment lost 5 bases, leaving 11 bases of the junction unmatched. The CDR3 has 16 residues. Researchers defined stable Graves' hyperthyroidism as no ophthalmopathy progression within 18 months. Lactation, pregnancy, other autoimmune disease or uncontrolled infection led to exclusion of patients. Orbital computed tomography, thyroid ultrasound, serum thyroxine and TRAb, and clinical symptoms together informed the diagnoses. TCR beta CDR3 sequences were amplified from RNA transcripts. During a first-round RT-PCR of the TCR CDR3, the HTBI primer set was used. TCRdb independently ran MiXCR on the multiplex PCR reads; one entry per CDR3 protein. The table lists about 740,000 distinct CDR3 sequences, 14% of them singletons, with roughly a tenth in the top ten. As concerns this clonotype: The antigen remains undetermined.

Sequencing was performed on blood. This clonotype was sampled from a woman younger than 30 with Graves' hyperthyroidism. The chain carries TRBV28 and TRBJ2-2, with 8 bases fitting TRBD2. This CDR3 reads CASSLLSGMVAGELFF. Here the CDR3 DNA reads TGTGCCAGCAGTCTCCTTAGCGGGATGGTCGCCGGGGAGCTGTTTTTT.